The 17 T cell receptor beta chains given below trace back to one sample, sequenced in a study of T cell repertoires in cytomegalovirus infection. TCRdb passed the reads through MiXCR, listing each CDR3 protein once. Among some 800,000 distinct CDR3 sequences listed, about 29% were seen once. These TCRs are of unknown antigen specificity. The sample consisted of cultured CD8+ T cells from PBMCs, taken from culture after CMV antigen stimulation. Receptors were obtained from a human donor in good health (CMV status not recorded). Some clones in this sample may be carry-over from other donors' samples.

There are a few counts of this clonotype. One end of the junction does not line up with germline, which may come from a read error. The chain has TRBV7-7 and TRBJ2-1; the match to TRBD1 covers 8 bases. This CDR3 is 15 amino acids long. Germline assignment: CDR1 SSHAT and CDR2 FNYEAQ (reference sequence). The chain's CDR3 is CASSLRTGGMDEQFF. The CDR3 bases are TGTGCTAGCAGCTTGAGAACAGGGGGGATGGATGAGCAGTTCTTC.

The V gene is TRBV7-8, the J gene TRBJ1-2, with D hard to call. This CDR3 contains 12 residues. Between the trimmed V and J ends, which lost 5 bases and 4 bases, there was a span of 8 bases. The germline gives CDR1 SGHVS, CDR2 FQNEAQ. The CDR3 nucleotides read TGTGCCAGCAGCGGCAGGAGCTATGGCTACACCTTC. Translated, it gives CASSGRSYGYTF.

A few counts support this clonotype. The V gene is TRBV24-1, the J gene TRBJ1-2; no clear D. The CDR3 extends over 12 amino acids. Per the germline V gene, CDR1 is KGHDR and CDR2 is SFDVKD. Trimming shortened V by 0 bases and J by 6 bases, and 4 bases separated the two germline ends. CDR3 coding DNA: TGTGCCACCAGTGATTTGAGGGATGGCTACACCTTC. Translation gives CATSDLRDGYTF.

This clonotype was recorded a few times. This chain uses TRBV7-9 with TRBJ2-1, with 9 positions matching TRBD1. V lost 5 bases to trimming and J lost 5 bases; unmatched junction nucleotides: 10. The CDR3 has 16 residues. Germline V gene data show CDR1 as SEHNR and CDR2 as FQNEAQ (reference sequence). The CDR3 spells CASSLYRGLGDNEQFF. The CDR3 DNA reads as TGTGCCAGCAGCCTCTACAGGGGGCTGGGAGACAATGAGCAGTTCTTC.

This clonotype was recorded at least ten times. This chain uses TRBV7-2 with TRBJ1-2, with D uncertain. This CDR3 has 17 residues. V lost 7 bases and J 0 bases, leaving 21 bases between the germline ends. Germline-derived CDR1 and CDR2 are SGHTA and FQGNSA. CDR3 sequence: CASTPTSSSGTNYGYTF. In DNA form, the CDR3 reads TGTGCCAGCACCCCGACCAGTTCGTCGGGGACTAACTATGGCTACACCTTC.

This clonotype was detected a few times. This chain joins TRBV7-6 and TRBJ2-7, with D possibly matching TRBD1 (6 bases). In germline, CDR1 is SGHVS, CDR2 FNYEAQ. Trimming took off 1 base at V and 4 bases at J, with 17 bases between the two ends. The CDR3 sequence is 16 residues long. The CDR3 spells CASSLEGEYSVYEQYV. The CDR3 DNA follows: TGTGCCAGCAGCTTAGAGGGGGAGTATAGTGTGTACGAGCAGTACGTC.

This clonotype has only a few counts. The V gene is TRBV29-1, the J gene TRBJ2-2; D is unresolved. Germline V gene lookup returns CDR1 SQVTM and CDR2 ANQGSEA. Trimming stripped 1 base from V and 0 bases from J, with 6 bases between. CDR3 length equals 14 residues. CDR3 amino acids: CSVEGIANTGELFF. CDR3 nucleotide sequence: TGCAGCGTTGAAGGAATCGCGAACACCGGGGAGCTGTTTTTT.

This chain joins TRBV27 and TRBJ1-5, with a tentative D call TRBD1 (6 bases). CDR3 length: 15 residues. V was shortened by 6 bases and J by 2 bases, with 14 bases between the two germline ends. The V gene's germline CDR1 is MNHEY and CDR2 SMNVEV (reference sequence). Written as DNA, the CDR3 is TGTGCCAGCAGGTCGGGCCCAGGGGGCAATCAGCCCCAGCATTTT. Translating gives CASRSGPGGNQPQHF.

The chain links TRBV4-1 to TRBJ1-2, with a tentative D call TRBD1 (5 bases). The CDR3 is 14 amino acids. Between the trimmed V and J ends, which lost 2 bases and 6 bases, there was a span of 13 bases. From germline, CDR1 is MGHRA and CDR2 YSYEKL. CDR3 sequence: CASSQLKGTDGYTF. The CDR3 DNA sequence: TGCGCCAGCAGCCAATTAAAGGGGACGGATGGCTACACCTTC.

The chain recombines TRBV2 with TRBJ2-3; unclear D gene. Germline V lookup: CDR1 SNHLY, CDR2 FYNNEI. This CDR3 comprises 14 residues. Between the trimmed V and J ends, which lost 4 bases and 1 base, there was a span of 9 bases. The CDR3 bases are TGTGCCAGCAGTGTGGGCATAGGCACAGATACGCAGTATTTT. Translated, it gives CASSVGIGTDTQYF.

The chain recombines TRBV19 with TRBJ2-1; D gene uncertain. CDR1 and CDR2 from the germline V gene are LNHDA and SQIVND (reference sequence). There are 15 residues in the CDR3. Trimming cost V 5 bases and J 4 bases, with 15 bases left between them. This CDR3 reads CASSVRSPAYNEQFF. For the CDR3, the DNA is TGTGCCAGTAGTGTCAGGAGCCCGGCGTACAATGAGCAGTTCTTC.

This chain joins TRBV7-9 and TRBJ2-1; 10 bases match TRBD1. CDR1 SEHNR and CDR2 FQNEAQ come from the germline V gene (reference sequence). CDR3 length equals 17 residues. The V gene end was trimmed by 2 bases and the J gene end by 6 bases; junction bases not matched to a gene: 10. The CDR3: CASSLLSGRTGGNEQFF. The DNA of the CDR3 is TGTGCCAGCAGCTTACTTTCGGGACGGACAGGGGGCAATGAGCAGTTCTTC.

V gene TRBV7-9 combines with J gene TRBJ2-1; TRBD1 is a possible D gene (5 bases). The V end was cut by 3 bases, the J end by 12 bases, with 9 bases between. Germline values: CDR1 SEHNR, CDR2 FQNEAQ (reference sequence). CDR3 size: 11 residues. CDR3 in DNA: TGTGCCAGCAGCTTGCCAGGGATGCAGTTCTTC. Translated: CASSLPGMQFF.

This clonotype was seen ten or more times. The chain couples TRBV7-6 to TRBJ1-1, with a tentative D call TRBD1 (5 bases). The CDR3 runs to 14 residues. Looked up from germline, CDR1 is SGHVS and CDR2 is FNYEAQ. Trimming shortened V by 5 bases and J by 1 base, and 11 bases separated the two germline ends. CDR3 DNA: TGTGCCAGCAGCACCGGACACCAGAACACTGAAGCTTTCTTT. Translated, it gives CASSTGHQNTEAFF.

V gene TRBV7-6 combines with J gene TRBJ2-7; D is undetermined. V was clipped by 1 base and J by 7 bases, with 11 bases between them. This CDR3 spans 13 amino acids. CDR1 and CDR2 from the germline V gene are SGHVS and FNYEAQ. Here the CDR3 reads CASSLVGWREQYF. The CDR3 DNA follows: TGTGCCAGCAGCTTAGTAGGGTGGCGGGAGCAGTACTTC.

Written as DNA, the CDR3 is TGTGCCAGCAGCTGGGTAGGGGCCACTGAAGCTTTCTTT. Its protein product is CASSWVGATEAFF. The rearrangement uses TRBV5-6 and TRBJ1-1; weak D call: TRBD1 (5 bases). Germline values: CDR1 SGHDT, CDR2 YYEEEE. The CDR3 has 13 amino acids. Trimming removed 3 bases at V and 4 bases at J, with 10 bases between.

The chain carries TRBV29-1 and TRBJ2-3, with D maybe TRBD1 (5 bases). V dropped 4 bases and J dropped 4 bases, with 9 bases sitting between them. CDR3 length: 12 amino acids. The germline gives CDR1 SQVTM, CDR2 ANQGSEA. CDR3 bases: TGCAGCGTTGCCCCCAGGGCAGATACGCAGTATTTT. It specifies CSVAPRADTQYF.